The 21 T cell receptor beta chains presented below share a single source sample, sequenced in a study of blood T cells in healthy people across ages. Primers used in a second PCR of roughly 7 to 11 cycles were a sample-barcoded 5' primer and a J-beta primer mix. Using its own MiXCR run on the 5' RACE reads, TCRdb lists one record per CDR3 protein. The sample lists about 800,000 distinct CDR3 sequences; approximately 25% were seen once. The same sample was also studied in work on T cells of mothers and their children.

The sequencing sample was made of blood. These receptors all stem from a boy aged 5-17 years in good health.

This rearrangement joins TRBV7-2 to TRBJ1-4; the D is unclear. This CDR3 has 15 residues. Germline V gene data show CDR1 as SGHTA and CDR2 as FQGNSA. The V gene lost 2 bases and the J gene lost 8 bases, with 15 bases spanning the gap. The CDR3 region has the DNA TGTGCCAGCAGCTTAATGGCGGAAGGGAGCGAAAAACTGTTTTTT. It is translated as CASSLMAEGSEKLFF.

The chain uses TRBV7-6 and TRBJ2-5; D ambiguous. V was pared by 1 base and J by 2 bases, with 8 bases between. This CDR3 has 14 amino acids. Looked up from germline, CDR1 is SGHVS and CDR2 is FNYEAQ. The CDR3 DNA sequence: TGTGCCAGCAGCTTAGAATTCGGGCAAGAGACCCAGTACTTC. Its protein product is CASSLEFGQETQYF.

Only a few counts were recorded for this clonotype. The rearrangement joins TRBV12-3 or TRBV12-4 to TRBJ2-1, with D unclear. Trimming took off 3 bases at V and 0 bases at J, with 6 bases between the two ends. The CDR3 contains 14 residues. CDR3 sequence: CASSFLLSYNEQFF. The CDR3, as DNA: TGTGCCAGCAGTTTTCTCCTCTCCTACAATGAGCAGTTCTTC.

This clonotype was counted a few times. The gene calls are TRBV29-1 and TRBJ1-1; no clear D. Trimming cost V 5 bases and J 2 bases, with 6 bases left between them. CDR1 is SQVTM and CDR2 is ANQGSEA in the germline V gene. The CDR3 loop spans 11 amino acids. CDR3 protein: CSVQPNTEAFF. CDR3 sequence (DNA): TGCAGCGTTCAGCCAAACACTGAAGCTTTCTTT.

The chain recombines TRBV7-2 with TRBJ2-1; D uncertain. The J call is in doubt because the DNA end fits TRBJ2-7 better. The CDR3 length is 16 residues. Germline CDR1 and CDR2: SGHTA and FQGNSA. The CDR3 sequence is CASSLAAQTPYNEQYF. CDR3 sequence (DNA): TGTGCCAGCAGCTTAGCCGCCCAGACTCCGTATAACGAGCAGTACTTC.

This clonotype has more than one count but fewer than ten. This rearrangement joins TRBV12-3 or TRBV12-4 to TRBJ2-1; possibly TRBD2 for D (6 bases). Between the trimmed V and J ends, which lost 6 bases and 4 bases, there was a span of 13 bases. The CDR3 is made up of 14 amino acids. The CDR3 DNA follows: TGTGCCAGCAGGCCCCCCGGGGGATACAATGAGCAGTTCTTC. Its protein is CASRPPGGYNEQFF.

The CDR3 reads CASSLGPRATSYNEQFF. The CDR3 coding sequence is TGTGCCAGCAGTTTAGGCCCTAGAGCTACGAGTTACAATGAGCAGTTCTTC. This chain uses TRBV27 with TRBJ2-1; no clear D gene. The CDR3 loop spans 17 amino acids. V gave up 2 bases and J gave up 4 bases, with 18 bases separating them. CDR1 is MNHEY and CDR2 is SMNVEV in the germline V gene (reference sequence).

This sequence joins TRBV3-1 and TRBJ2-3, with 8 positions matching TRBD2. This CDR3 has 16 amino acids. CDR1 is LGHDT, CDR2 YNNKEL, per germline (reference sequence). The trim removed 3 bases at V and 2 bases at J, leaving 7 bases unmatched. The DNA for the CDR3 is TGTGCCAGCAGCCATTACGGCGGGGGGAACACAGATACGCAGTATTTT. Its protein is CASSHYGGGNTDTQYF.

V gene TRBV12-3 or TRBV12-4 combines with J gene TRBJ2-2, with 7 positions matching TRBD1. The CDR3 has 16 amino acids. Losses at the gene ends were 1 base for V and 2 bases for J; bases not matched to a gene: 4. The CDR3 DNA reads as TGTGCCAGCAGTTTAGGGACAGGCGGAAACACCGGGGAGCTGTTTTTT. Amino acids: CASSLGTGGNTGELFF.

This CDR3 reads CSAKVGETQYF. CDR3 coding DNA: TGCAGTGCTAAGGTGGGGGAGACCCAGTACTTC. The chain combines TRBV20-1 with TRBJ2-7; D gene uncertain. The J call may be faulty, since TRBJ2-5 better matches the DNA end. Germline CDR1 and CDR2: DFQATT and SNEGSKA (reference sequence). The CDR3 contains 11 residues.

The rearrangement uses TRBV10-3 and TRBJ2-7; 11 bases fit TRBD2. Germline assignment: CDR1 ENHRY and CDR2 SYGVKD. The CDR3 totals 16 residues. V shed 4 bases, J shed 2 bases, and the junction held 7 bases outside the gene matches. As DNA, the CDR3 is TGTGCCATCAGTGGAAGTCCGACTAGCGGGACCTACGAGCAGTACTTC. It yields the protein CAISGSPTSGTYEQYF.

CDR3 in amino acids: CASGLYSYEQYF. In nucleotides, the CDR3 is TGTGCCAGCGGGCTATACTCCTACGAGCAGTACTTC. The chain links TRBV2 to TRBJ2-5; D unclear. Gene TRBJ2-7 matches the end of the DNA better, so the J call may be wrong. The CDR3 spans 12 residues. Germline CDR1 and CDR2: SNHLY and FYNNEI.

The rearrangement links TRBV5-5 to TRBJ2-1, with a weak D call TRBD2 (6 bases). The CDR3 consists of 18 residues. Germline-derived CDR1 and CDR2 are SGHKS and YYEKEE (reference sequence). Trimming cost V 4 bases and J 0 bases, with 20 bases left between them. The CDR3 is CASSLLDARRGSYNEQFF. The CDR3 region has the DNA TGTGCCAGCAGCCTGCTGGATGCGCGGAGGGGCTCCTACAATGAGCAGTTCTTC.

This clonotype was seen more than once but under ten times. CDR3 region: CASSDIRLPETQYF. In DNA form, the CDR3 reads TGTGCCAGCAGTGATATCCGCCTCCCGGAGACCCAGTACTTC. The V call is TRBV25-1, the J call TRBJ2-5; D remains unclear. There are 14 residues in the CDR3. Germline V gene sequence: CDR1 MGHDK, CDR2 SYGVNS. The V end lost 3 bases, the J end lost 5 bases, and 13 bases lay between the germline ends. Full variable domain (rest looked up from reference TRBV25-1 and TRBJ2-5): EADIYQTPRYLVIGTGKKITLECSQTMGHDKMYWYQQDPGMELHLIHYSYGVNSTEKGDLSSESTVSRIRTEHFPLTLESARPSHTSQYLCASSDIRLPETQYFGPGTRLLVL.

The chain couples TRBV25-1 to TRBJ2-7; a possible D gene is TRBD2 (6 bases). Trimming took 3 bases from V and 0 from J, leaving 15 bases between them. Looked up from germline, CDR1 is MGHDK and CDR2 is SYGVNS. The CDR3 runs to 16 residues. CDR3 bases: TGTGCCAGCAGTGACACGATTAGCGGAAGCTCCTACGAGCAGTACTTC. Translation: CASSDTISGSSYEQYF.

This clonotype was seen only a few times. V is TRBV28 and J is TRBJ2-1; weak D call: TRBD1 (6 bases). The CDR3 has 13 residues. Germline CDR1 is MDHEN and CDR2 is SYDVKM. Trimming removed 10 bases from V and 5 bases from J, with 15 bases in between. In DNA, the CDR3 is TGTGCCACTTCTGGGGACAAAGACAATGAGCAGTTCTTC. This translates into CATSGDKDNEQFF.

This clonotype turned up a few times. This chain uses TRBV20-1 with TRBJ1-4, with D hard to call. From germline, CDR1 is DFQATT and CDR2 SNEGSKA (reference sequence). Between the trimmed V and J ends, which lost 6 bases and 1 base, there was a span of 15 bases. CDR3 size: 15 residues. The CDR3 sequence: CSAPQTAETNEKLFF. In DNA, the CDR3 is TGCAGTGCCCCCCAAACGGCGGAAACTAATGAAAAACTGTTTTTT.

For the CDR3, the DNA is TGTGCCAGCAGCCCCGGTAGAAGCACATACCAAGAGACCCAGTACTTC. It translates to CASSPGRSTYQETQYF. V gene TRBV9 combines with J gene TRBJ2-5; D is uncertain. The CDR3 runs 16 residues. CDR1 is SGDLS and CDR2 is YYNGEE in the germline V gene. Trimming removed 4 bases from V and 0 bases from J, with 16 bases in between.

The rearrangement joins TRBV10-3 to TRBJ2-1; TRBD1 matches 9 bases. With 2 bases clipped from V and 6 bases from J, the junction kept 5 bases outside the gene matches. The germline V gene encodes CDR1 ENHRY and CDR2 SYGVKD. The CDR3 spans 15 residues. The CDR3 loop reads CAISEGTDRGNEQFF. The CDR3 DNA follows: TGTGCCATCAGTGAGGGGACGGACAGGGGCAATGAGCAGTTCTTC.

The chain is built from TRBV20-1 and TRBJ2-3, with D tentatively TRBD2 (6 bases). Germline CDR1 is DFQATT and CDR2 is SNEGSKA (reference sequence). This CDR3 is built from 13 residues. V was trimmed by 5 bases and J by 2 bases, leaving 11 bases between them. The CDR3 DNA reads as TGCAGTGCTGGGGGGACGAACACAGATACGCAGTATTTT. Amino acid sequence: CSAGGTNTDTQYF.

CDR3 in amino acids: CASSFEWTAKETQYF. The CDR3 coding sequence is TGTGCCAGCAGCTTTGAGTGGACAGCTAAAGAGACCCAGTACTTC. The chain is built from TRBV7-9 and TRBJ2-5, with D maybe TRBD1 (6 bases). The CDR3 is 15 residues long. V lost 3 bases to trimming and J lost 3 bases, with 14 bases between them. Germline V lookup: CDR1 SEHNR, CDR2 FQNEAQ (reference sequence).